Following are 21 T cell receptor beta chains from one sample sequenced in a study of identical twins. Each CDR3 protein is one row after TCRdb ran MiXCR on the 5' RACE reads. In the table there are hundreds of thousands of distinct CDR3 sequences, under 25% of which are singletons. These data are also associated with another study on yellow fever vaccine responses in identical twins.

The sample taken for sequencing was CD4+ T cells sorted from blood. The origin of the receptors is a woman under 30 in good health.

This chain joins TRBV28 and TRBJ2-5, with 7 bases matching TRBD2. This CDR3 comprises 16 residues. The trim removed 0 bases at V and 3 bases at J, leaving 7 bases unmatched. From germline, CDR1 is MDHEN and CDR2 SYDVKM. CDR3 DNA: TGTGCCAGCAGTTTATGGGTGCGGGGGTTAAAAGAGACCCAGTACTTC. Its protein product is CASSLWVRGLKETQYF. The full variable domain, in which reference TRBV28 and TRBJ2-5 provide the parts outside the CDR3, is DVKVTQSSRYLVKRTGEKVFLECVQDMDHENMFWYRQDPGLGLRLIYFSYDVKMKEKGDIPEGYSVSREKKERFSLILESASTNQTSMYLCASSLWVRGLKETQYFGPGTRLLVL.

There are a few counts of this clonotype. This chain uses TRBV12-3 or TRBV12-4 with TRBJ2-7; D is unclear. V gave up 3 bases and J gave up 6 bases, with 12 bases separating them. The CDR3 extends over 13 amino acids. The CDR3 sequence: CASSFRQSGEQYF. CDR3 nucleotide sequence: TGTGCCAGCAGTTTTCGGCAGAGTGGCGAGCAGTACTTC.

Ten or more counts support this clonotype. The rearrangement links TRBV5-1 to TRBJ1-1; no reliable D call. The ends were cut back, 2 bases at V and 1 base at J, with 9 bases in the middle. This CDR3 contains 14 residues. Per the germline V gene, CDR1 is SGHRS and CDR2 is YFSETQ. This CDR3 reads CASSFSTENTEAFF. CDR3 nucleotides: TGCGCCAGCAGCTTCTCCACGGAGAACACTGAAGCTTTCTTT.

This clonotype has just a few counts. The CDR3 loop reads CASSPKAESSNQPQHF. Written as DNA, the CDR3 is TGTGCCAGCTCACCTAAGGCAGAGAGCAGCAATCAGCCCCAGCATTTT. This chain connects TRBV18 to TRBJ1-5; D gene unclear. Looked up from germline, CDR1 is KGHSH and CDR2 is LQKENI. The CDR3 covers 16 residues. Trimming took 3 bases from V and 1 from J, leaving 13 bases between them.

The V call is TRBV6-1, the J call TRBJ2-3; TRBD1 aligns across 9 bases. CDR3 length: 15 residues. CDR1 and CDR2 (germline): MNHNS, SASEGT. Germline trimming cut 3 bases from V and 4 bases from J; bases unmatched to any gene: 5. The CDR3 DNA is TGTGCCAGCAGTGACGGGACAGGGATTGCAGATACGCAGTATTTT. This codes for CASSDGTGIADTQYF.

V and J are TRBV23-1 and TRBJ2-5, with 7 nucleotides matching TRBD2. TRBV23-1 is assigned to the ORF class and has an uncertain function. The ends lost 8 bases at V and 1 base at J; junction bases unmatched: 10. The CDR3 consists of 15 residues. The CDR3 spells CASGTTYSPQETQYF. The DNA for the CDR3 is TGCGCCAGCGGGACTACTTATTCCCCCCAAGAGACCCAGTACTTC.

A few counts support this clonotype. The rearrangement uses TRBV24-1 and TRBJ2-1, with 7 positions matching TRBD1. Germline CDR1 KGHDR, CDR2 SFDVKD. The J segment lost 1 base and the V segment lost 5 bases, leaving 4 bases of the junction unmatched. The CDR3 sequence is 15 residues long. The CDR3 DNA follows: TGTGCCACCAGTGCCGCGACAGGGTCCTACAATGAGCAGTTCTTC. Translation gives CATSAATGSYNEQFF.

The table lists this clonotype with a few counts. V and J are TRBV6-4 and TRBJ1-5; no reliable D call. The CDR3 contains 14 residues. Looked up from germline, CDR1 is MRHNA and CDR2 is SNTAGT. V was cut by 8 bases and J by 0 bases, with 11 bases left in between. CDR3 residues: CASAYGYSNQPQHF. CDR3 sequence (DNA): TGTGCCAGCGCGTACGGGTATAGCAATCAGCCCCAGCATTTT.

V gene TRBV28 combines with J gene TRBJ1-4; 12 bases are shared with TRBD1. V shed 4 bases, J shed 10 bases, and the junction held 4 bases outside the gene matches. The CDR3 extends over 14 amino acids. Per germline, CDR1 MDHEN and CDR2 SYDVKM. CDR3 DNA sequence: TGTGCCAGCAGTTCGGGACAGGGGGCTAGAAAACTGTTTTTT. As protein: CASSSGQGARKLFF.

The rearrangement links TRBV7-8 to TRBJ2-3; 9 bases are shared with TRBD1. The V gene's germline CDR1 is SGHVS and CDR2 FQNEAQ. The CDR3 totals 15 residues. The V and J ends lost 7 bases and 3 bases, in that order; junction bases with no gene match: 8. The CDR3 DNA reads as TGTGCCAGCACCACACCCGGGACAGGGACAGATACGCAGTATTTT. Translating it yields CASTTPGTGTDTQYF.

The chain employs TRBV6-1 and TRBJ2-7, with no clear D. The CDR3 length is 15 residues. Trimming stripped 5 bases from V and 2 bases from J, with 16 bases between. Germline V gene data show CDR1 as MNHNS and CDR2 as SASEGT. The CDR3 DNA reads as TGTGCCAGCAGTCGAACCAAGAAGGAGCCCTACGAGCAGTACGTC. It codes for CASSRTKKEPYEQYV.

The rearrangement links TRBV20-1 to TRBJ2-2; 10 bases fit TRBD1. Trimming cost V 2 bases and J 3 bases; bases outside gene matches: 3. CDR3 length: 15 amino acids. CDR1 is DFQATT and CDR2 is SNEGSKA in the germline V gene (reference sequence). This CDR3 is CSARLGTGDTGELFF. In nucleotides, the CDR3 is TGCAGTGCTAGATTAGGGACAGGGGACACCGGGGAGCTGTTTTTT.

The V gene is TRBV5-1, the J gene TRBJ2-2; 8 bases fit TRBD1. This CDR3 is 15 amino acids long. Losses at the gene ends were 4 bases for V and 6 bases for J; bases not matched to a gene: 8. CDR1 and CDR2 from the germline V gene are SGHRS and YFSETQ. The CDR3 loop reads CASSTGTGVSGELFF. CDR3 in DNA: TGCGCCAGCAGCACCGGGACAGGCGTCTCCGGGGAGCTGTTTTTT.

The chain employs TRBV2 and TRBJ2-2; TRBD1 matches at 10 bases. Trimming cost V 11 bases and J 6 bases; bases outside gene matches: 9. The CDR3 runs to 14 residues. The germline CDR1 and CDR2 sequences are SNHLY and FYNNEI. CDR3 sequence (DNA): TGTGCCTCCCGGGACAGGGGATTTCCCGGGGAGCTGTTTTTT. This codes for CASRDRGFPGELFF.

The V and J genes are TRBV7-2 and TRBJ1-5; no clear D gene. The CDR3 extends over 15 amino acids. CDR1 and CDR2 (germline): SGHTA, FQGNSA. V was pared by 1 base and J by 11 bases, with 18 bases between. CDR3: CASSLGGWGPSAQHF. The CDR3 DNA reads as TGTGCCAGCAGCTTAGGTGGGTGGGGTCCGTCGGCCCAGCATTTT.

The chain has TRBV20-1 and TRBJ2-5, with D tentatively TRBD1 or TRBD2 (5 bases each). The germline CDR1 and CDR2 sequences are DFQATT and SNEGSKA (reference sequence). This CDR3 contains 13 residues. The V end was cut by 6 bases, the J end by 4 bases, with 15 bases between. Here the CDR3 reads CSASYGAGETQYF. The CDR3 DNA is TGCAGTGCCTCCTACGGGGCGGGAGAGACCCAGTACTTC.

V and J are TRBV19 and TRBJ2-3, with 9 bases fitting TRBD1. Per the germline V gene, CDR1 is LNHDA and CDR2 is SQIVND (reference sequence). The junction had 8 bases not matched to a gene; V was cut back by 7 bases and J by 6 bases. The length of the CDR3 is 14 residues. As DNA, the CDR3 is TGTGCCAGTAAAGGGGACAGGGTTTCTGATACGCAGTATTTT. This sequence encodes CASKGDRVSDTQYF.

The V call is TRBV7-6, the J call TRBJ2-3; no clear D. Germline CDR1 SGHVS, CDR2 FNYEAQ. The length of the CDR3 is 15 residues. The V end lost 0 bases, the J end lost 3 bases, and 10 bases lay between the germline ends. CDR3 protein: CASSLAPVGTDTQYF. The CDR3 DNA reads as TGTGCCAGCAGCTTAGCCCCGGTGGGAACAGATACGCAGTATTTT.

This clonotype was found a few times. The CDR3 loop is CSASGFGGSSYNEQFF. Here the CDR3 DNA reads TGCAGTGCTAGTGGTTTCGGCGGGAGCTCCTACAATGAGCAGTTCTTC. The V call is TRBV20-1, the J call TRBJ2-1; TRBD2 agrees at 7 bases. The germline V gene has CDR1 DFQATT and CDR2 SNEGSKA (reference sequence). V was pared by 3 bases and J by 0 bases, with 8 bases of the junction left unmatched. The CDR3 runs to 16 residues.

This clonotype turned up a few times. V is TRBV20-1 and J is TRBJ2-7; D unresolved. V lost 2 bases and J lost 5, with 7 bases in between. This CDR3 contains 11 residues. Looked up from germline, CDR1 is DFQATT and CDR2 is SNEGSKA (reference sequence). Written as DNA, the CDR3 is TGCAGTGCTAGATTGGGCCACGAGCAGTACTTC. Amino acid sequence: CSARLGHEQYF.

This sequence joins TRBV20-1 and TRBJ2-7, with 8 positions matching TRBD2. Per the germline V gene, CDR1 is DFQATT and CDR2 is SNEGSKA (reference sequence). This CDR3 spans 14 amino acids. The junction had 5 bases not matched to a gene; V was cut back by 2 bases and J by 2 bases. CDR3 sequence (DNA): TGCAGTGCTAGAATAGCGGGATCCCCCTACGAGCAGTACTTC. Its translation is CSARIAGSPYEQYF.